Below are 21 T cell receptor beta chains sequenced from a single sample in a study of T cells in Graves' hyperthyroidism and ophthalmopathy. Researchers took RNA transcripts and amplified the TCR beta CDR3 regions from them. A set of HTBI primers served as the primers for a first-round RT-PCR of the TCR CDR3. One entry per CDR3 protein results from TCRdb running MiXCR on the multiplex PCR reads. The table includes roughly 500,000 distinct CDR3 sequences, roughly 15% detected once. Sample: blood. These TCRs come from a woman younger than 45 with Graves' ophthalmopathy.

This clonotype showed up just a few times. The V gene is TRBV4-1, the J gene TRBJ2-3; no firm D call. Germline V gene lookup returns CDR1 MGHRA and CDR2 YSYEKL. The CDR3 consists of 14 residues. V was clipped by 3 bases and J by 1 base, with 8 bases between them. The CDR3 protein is CASSHGGRTDTQYF. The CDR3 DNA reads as TGCGCCAGCAGCCATGGCGGCCGCACAGATACGCAGTATTTT.

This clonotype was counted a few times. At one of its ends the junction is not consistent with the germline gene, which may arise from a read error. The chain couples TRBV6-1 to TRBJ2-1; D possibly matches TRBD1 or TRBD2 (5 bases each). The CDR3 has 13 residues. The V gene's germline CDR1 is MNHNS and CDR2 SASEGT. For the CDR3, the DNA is TGTGCCAGCTTGGGACGGGGCACCAATGGGCAGTTCTTC. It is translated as CASLGRGTNGQFF.

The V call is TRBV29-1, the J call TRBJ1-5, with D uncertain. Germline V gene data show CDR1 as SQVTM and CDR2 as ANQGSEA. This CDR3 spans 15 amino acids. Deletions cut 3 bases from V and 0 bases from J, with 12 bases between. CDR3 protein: CSVDVWKHSNQPQHF. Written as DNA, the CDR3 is TGCAGCGTTGATGTTTGGAAACATAGCAATCAGCCCCAGCATTTT. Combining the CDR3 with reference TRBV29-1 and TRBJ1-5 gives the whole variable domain SAVISQKPSRDICQRGTSLTIQCQVDSQVTMMFWYRQQPGQSLTLIATANQGSEATYESGFVIDKFPISRPNLTFSTLTVSNMSPEDSSIYLCSVDVWKHSNQPQHFGDGTRLSIL.

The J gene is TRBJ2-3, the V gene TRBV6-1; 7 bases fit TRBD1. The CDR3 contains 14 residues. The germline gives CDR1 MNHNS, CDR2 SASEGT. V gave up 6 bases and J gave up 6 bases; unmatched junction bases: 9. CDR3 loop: CASRKHRGEDTQYF. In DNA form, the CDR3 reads TGTGCCAGCAGAAAACACAGGGGAGAGGATACGCAGTATTTT.

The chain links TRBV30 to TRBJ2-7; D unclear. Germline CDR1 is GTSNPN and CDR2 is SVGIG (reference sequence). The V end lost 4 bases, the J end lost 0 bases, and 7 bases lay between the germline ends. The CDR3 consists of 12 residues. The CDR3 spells CAWTGSSYEQYF. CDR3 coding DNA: TGTGCCTGGACCGGTAGCTCCTACGAGCAGTACTTC.

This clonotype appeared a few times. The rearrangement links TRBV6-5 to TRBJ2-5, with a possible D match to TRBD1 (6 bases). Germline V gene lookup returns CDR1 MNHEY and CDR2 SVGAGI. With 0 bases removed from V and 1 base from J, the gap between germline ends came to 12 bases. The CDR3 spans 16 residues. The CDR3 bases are TGTGCCAGCAGTTACTCCAGGGAAGGGGGCCAAGAGACCCAGTACTTC. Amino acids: CASSYSREGGQETQYF.

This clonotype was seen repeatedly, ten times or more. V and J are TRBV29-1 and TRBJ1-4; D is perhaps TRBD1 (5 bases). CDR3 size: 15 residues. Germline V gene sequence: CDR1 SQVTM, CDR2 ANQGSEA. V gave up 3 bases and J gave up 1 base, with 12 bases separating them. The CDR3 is CSVDLKGRTNEKLFF. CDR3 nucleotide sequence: TGCAGCGTTGACTTGAAGGGGAGAACTAATGAAAAACTGTTTTTT.

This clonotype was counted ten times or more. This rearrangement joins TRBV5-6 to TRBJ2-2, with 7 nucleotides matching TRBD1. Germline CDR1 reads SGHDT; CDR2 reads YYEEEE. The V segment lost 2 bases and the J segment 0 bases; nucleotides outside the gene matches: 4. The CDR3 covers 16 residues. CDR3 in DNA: TGTGCCAGCAGCTTTCCGGGACAGCCGAACACCGGGGAGCTGTTTTTT. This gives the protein CASSFPGQPNTGELFF.

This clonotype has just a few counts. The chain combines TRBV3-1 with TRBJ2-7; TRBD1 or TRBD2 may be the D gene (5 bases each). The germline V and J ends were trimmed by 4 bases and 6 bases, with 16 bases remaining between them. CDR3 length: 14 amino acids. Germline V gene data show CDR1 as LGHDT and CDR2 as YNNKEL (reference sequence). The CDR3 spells CASSPGSRGSEQYF. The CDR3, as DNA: TGTGCCAGCAGCCCCGGTTCCCGGGGCAGCGAGCAGTACTTC.

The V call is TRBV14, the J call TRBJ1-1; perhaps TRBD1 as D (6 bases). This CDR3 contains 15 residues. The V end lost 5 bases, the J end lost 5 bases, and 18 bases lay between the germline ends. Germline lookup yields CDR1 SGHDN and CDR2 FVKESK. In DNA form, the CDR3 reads TGTGCCAGCAGCACCCCAAGACCAGGGGAGACTGAAGCTTTCTTT. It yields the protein CASSTPRPGETEAFF.

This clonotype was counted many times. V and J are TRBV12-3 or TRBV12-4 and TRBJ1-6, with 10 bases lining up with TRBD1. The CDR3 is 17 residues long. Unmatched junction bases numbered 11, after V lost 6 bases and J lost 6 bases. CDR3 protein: CASSQRGQGKSNSPLHF. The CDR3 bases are TGTGCCAGCAGCCAGCGGGGACAGGGGAAATCTAATTCACCCCTCCACTTT.

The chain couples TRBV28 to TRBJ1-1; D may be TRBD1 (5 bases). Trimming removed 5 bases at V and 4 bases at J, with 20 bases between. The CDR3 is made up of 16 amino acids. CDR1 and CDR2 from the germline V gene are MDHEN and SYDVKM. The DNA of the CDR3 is TGTGCCAGCAGTGATACCATGGGGGTCAAGGGCACTGAAGCTTTCTTT. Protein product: CASSDTMGVKGTEAFF.

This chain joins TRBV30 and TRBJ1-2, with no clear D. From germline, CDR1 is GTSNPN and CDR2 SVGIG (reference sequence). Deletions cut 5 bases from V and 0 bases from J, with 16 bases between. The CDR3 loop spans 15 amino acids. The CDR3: CAWYPLGRSNYGYTF. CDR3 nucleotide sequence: TGTGCCTGGTATCCTTTAGGGAGATCTAACTATGGCTACACCTTC.

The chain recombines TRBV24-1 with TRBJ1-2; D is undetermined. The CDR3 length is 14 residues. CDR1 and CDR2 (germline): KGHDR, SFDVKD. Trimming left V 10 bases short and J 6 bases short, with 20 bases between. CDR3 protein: CATAGPSYRDGYTF. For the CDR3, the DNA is TGTGCCACGGCCGGGCCCTCGTATAGGGATGGCTACACCTTC.

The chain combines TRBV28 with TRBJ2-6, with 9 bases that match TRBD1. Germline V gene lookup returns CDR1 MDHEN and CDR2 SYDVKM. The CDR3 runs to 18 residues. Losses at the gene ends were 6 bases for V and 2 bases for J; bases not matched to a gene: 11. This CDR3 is CASRIRDRVGPGANVLTF. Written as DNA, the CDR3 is TGTGCCAGCAGGATCCGGGACAGGGTAGGACCTGGGGCCAACGTCCTGACTTTC.

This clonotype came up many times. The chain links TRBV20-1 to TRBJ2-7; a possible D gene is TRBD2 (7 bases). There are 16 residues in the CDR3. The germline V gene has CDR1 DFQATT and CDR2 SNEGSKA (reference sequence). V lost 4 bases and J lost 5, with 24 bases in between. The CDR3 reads CSATRGGARQWDEQYF. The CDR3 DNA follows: TGCAGTGCTACCCGAGGGGGGGCACGTCAGTGGGACGAGCAGTACTTC.

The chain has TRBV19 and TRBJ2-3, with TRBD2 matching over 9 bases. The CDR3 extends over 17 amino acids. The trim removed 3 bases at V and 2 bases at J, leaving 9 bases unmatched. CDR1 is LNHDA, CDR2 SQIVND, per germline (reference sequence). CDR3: CASSMGGLAGFTDTQYF. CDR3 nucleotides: TGTGCCAGTAGTATGGGGGGGCTAGCGGGATTCACAGATACGCAGTATTTT.

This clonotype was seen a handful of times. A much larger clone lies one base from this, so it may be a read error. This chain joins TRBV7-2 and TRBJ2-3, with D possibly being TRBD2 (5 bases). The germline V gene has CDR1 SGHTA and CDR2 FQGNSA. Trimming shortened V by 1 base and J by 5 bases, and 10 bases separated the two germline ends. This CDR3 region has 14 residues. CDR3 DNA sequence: TGTGCCAGCAGCTTAGTGGCGGGCAAAGATACGCAGTATTTT. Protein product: CASSLVAGKDTQYF.

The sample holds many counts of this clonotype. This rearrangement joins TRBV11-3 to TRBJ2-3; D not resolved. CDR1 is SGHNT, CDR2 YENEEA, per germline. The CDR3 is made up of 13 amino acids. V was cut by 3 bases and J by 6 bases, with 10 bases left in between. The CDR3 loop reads CASSFRLTDTQYF. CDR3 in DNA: TGTGCCAGCAGCTTTCGCCTTACGGATACGCAGTATTTT.

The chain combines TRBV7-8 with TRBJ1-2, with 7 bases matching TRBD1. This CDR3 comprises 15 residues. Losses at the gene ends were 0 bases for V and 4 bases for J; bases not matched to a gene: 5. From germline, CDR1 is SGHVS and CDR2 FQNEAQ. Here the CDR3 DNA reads TGTGCCAGCAGCTTAGCAGGGGGCGCGGGCTATGGCTACACCTTC. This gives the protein CASSLAGGAGYGYTF. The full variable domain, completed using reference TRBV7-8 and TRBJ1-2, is GAGVSQSPRYKVAKRGQDVALRCDPISGHVSLFWYQQALGQGPEFLTYFQNEAQLDKSGLPSDRFFAERPEGSVSTLKIQRTQQEDSAVYLCASSLAGGAGYGYTFGSGTRLTVV.

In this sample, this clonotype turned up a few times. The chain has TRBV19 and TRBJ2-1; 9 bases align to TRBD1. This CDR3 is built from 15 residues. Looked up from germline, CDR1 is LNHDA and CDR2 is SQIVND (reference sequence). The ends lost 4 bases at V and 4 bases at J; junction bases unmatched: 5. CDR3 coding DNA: TGTGCCAGTAGTACCGGGACAGGGTCGTACAATGAGCAGTTCTTC. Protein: CASSTGTGSYNEQFF.